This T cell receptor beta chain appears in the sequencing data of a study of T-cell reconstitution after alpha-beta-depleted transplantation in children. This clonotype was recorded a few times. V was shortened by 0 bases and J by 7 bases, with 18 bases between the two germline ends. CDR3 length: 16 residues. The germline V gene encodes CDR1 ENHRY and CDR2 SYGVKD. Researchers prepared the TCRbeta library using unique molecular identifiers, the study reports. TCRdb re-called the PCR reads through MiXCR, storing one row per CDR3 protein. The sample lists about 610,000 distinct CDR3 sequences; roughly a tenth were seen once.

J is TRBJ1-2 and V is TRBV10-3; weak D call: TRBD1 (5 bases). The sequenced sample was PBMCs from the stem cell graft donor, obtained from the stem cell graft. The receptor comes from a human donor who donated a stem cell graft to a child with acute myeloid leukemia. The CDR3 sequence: CAISESLLGEPGGYTF. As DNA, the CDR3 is TGTGCCATCAGTGAGTCGCTGCTGGGGGAACCGGGTGGCTACACCTTC.